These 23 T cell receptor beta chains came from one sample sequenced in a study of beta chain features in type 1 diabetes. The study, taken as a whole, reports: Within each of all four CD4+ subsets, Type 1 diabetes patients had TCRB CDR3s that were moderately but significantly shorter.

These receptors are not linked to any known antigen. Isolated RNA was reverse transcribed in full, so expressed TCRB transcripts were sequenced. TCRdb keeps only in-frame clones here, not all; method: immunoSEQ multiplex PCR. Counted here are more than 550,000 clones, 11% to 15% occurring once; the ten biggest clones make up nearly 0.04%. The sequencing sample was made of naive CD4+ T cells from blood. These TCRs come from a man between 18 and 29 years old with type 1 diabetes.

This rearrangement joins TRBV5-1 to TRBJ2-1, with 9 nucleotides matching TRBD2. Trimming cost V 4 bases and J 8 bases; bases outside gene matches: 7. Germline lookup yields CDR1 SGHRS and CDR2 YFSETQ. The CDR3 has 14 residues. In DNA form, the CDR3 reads TGCGCCAGCAGCCTTGGCGGGACTAGCTATGAGCAGTTCTTC. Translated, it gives CASSLGGTSYEQFF.

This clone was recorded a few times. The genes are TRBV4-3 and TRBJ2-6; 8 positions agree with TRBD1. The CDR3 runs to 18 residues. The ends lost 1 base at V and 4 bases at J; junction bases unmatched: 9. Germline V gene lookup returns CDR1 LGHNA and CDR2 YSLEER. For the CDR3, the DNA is TGCGCCAGCAGCCAAGCTCAGGGGGCTTGGGGCGGGGCCAACGTCCTGACTTTC. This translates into CASSQAQGAWGGANVLTF.

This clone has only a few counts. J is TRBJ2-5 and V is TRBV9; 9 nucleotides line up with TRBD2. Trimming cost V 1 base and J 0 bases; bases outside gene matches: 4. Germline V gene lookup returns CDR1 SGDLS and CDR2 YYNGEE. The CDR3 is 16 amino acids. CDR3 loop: CASSVSGGKYQETQYF. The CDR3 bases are TGTGCCAGCAGCGTAAGCGGGGGGAAGTACCAAGAGACCCAGTACTTC.

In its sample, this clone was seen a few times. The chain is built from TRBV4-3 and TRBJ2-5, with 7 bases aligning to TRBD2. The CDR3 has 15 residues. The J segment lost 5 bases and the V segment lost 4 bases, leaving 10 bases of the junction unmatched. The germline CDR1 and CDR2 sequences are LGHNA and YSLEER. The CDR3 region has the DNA TGCGCCAGCAGCCGGGAACTAGCGCCGGGGGAGACCCAGTACTTC. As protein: CASSRELAPGETQYF.

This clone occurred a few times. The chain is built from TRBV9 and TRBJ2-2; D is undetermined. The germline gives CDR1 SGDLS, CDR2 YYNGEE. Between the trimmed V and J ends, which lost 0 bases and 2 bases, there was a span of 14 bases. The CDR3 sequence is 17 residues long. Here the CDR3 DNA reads TGTGCCAGCAGCGTAGGCGGCTCTCAGATCAACACCGGGGAGCTGTTTTTT. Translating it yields CASSVGGSQINTGELFF.

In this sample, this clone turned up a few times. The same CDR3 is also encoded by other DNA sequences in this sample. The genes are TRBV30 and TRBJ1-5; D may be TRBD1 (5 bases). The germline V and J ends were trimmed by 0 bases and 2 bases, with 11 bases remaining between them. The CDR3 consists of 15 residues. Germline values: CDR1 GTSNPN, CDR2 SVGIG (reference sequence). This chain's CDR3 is CAWSVLGLGNQPQHF. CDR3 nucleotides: TGTGCCTGGAGTGTACTGGGGCTTGGCAATCAGCCCCAGCATTTT.

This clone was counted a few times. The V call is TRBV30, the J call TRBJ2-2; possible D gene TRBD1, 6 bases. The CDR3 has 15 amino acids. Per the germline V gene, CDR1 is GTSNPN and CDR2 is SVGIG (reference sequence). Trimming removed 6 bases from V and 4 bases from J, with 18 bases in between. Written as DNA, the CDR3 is TGTGCCTGCAGCCGGACAGCGGCCCTCACCGGGGAGCTGTTTTTT. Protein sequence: CACSRTAALTGELFF.

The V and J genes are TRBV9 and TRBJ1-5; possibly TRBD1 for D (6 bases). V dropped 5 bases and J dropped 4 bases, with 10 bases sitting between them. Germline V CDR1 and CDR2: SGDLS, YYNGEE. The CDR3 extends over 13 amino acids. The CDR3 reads CASSWGANQPQHF. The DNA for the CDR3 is TGTGCCAGCAGTTGGGGGGCGAATCAGCCCCAGCATTTT.

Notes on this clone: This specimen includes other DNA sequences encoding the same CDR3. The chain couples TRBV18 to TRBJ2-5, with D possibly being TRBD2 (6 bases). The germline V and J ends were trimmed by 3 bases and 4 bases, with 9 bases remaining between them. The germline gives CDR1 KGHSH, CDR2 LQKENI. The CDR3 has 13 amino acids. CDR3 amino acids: CASSPPGRETQYF. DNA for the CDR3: TGTGCCAGCTCACCTCCCGGGAGAGAGACCCAGTACTTC.

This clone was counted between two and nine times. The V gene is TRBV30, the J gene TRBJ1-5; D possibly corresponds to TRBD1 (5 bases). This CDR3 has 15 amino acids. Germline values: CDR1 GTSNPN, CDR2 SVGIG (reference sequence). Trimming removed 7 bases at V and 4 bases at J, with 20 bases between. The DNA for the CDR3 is TGTGCCTTGGGATCGGGGACTGGGGGAAATCAGCCCCAGCATTTT. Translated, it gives CALGSGTGGNQPQHF.

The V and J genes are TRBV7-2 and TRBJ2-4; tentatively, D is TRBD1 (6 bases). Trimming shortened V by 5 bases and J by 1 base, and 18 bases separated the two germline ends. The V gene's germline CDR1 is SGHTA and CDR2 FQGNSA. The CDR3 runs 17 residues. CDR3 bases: TGTGCCAGCAGCCCAGGGGCGTCCAGGATCGCCAAAAACATTCAGTACTTC. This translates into CASSPGASRIAKNIQYF.

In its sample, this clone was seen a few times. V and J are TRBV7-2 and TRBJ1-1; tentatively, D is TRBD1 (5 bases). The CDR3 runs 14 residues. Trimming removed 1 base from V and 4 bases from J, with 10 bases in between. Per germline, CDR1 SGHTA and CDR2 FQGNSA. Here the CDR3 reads CASSLVQGSTEAFF. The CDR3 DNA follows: TGTGCCAGCAGCTTAGTCCAGGGAAGCACTGAAGCTTTCTTT.

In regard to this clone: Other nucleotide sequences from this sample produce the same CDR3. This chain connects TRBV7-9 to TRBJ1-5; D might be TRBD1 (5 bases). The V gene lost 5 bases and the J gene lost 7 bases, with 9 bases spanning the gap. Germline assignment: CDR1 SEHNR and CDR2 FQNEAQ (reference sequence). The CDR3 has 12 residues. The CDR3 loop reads CASSPRDQPQHF. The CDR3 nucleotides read TGTGCCAGCAGCCCACGGGACCAGCCCCAGCATTTT.

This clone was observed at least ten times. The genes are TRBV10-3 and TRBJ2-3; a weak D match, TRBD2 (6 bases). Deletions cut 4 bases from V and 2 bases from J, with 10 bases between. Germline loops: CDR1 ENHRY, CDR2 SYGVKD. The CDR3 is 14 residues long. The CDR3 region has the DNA TGTGCCATCAGTGGTAGCGGTTCCACAGATACGCAGTATTTT. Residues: CAISGSGSTDTQYF.

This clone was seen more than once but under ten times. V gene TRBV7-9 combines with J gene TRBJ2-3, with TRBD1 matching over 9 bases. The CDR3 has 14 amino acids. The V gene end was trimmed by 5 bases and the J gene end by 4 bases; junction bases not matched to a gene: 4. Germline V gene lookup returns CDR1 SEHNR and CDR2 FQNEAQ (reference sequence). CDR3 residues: CASSEQGAADTQYF. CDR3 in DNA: TGTGCCAGCAGCGAACAGGGGGCGGCAGATACGCAGTATTTT.

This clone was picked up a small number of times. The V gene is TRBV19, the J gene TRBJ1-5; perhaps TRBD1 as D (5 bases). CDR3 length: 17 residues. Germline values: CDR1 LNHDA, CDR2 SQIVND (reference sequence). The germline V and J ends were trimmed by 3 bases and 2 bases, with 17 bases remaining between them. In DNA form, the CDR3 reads TGTGCCAGTAGTATTGCGCAGGGCGGGTTGGGCAATCAGCCCCAGCATTTT. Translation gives CASSIAQGGLGNQPQHF.

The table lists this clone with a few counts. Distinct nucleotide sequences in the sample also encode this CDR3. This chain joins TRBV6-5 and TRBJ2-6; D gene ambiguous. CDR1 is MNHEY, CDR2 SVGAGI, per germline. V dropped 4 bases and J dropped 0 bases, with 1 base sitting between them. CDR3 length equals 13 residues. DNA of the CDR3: TGTGCCAGCAGTTTCTCTGGGGCCAACGTCCTGACTTTC. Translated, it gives CASSFSGANVLTF.

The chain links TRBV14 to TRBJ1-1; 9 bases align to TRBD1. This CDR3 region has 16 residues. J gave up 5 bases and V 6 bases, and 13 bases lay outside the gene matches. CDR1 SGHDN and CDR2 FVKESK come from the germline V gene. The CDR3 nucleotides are TGTGCCAGCAGTATAATGCAGGGACAGGGACATACTGAAGCTTTCTTT. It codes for CASSIMQGQGHTEAFF.

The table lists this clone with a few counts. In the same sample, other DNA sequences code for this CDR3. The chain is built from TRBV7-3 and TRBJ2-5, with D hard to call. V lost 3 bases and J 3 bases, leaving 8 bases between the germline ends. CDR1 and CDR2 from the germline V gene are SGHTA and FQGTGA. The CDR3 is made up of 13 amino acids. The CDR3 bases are TGTGCCAGCAGCTTCGATAGGGAAGAGACCCAGTACTTC. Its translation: CASSFDREETQYF.

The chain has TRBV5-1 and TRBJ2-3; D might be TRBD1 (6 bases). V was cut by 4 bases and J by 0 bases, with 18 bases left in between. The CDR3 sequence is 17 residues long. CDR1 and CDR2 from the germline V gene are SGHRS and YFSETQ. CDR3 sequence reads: CASSDPRDTRSTDTQYF. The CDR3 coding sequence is TGCGCCAGCAGCGACCCACGGGACACTAGAAGCACAGATACGCAGTATTTT.

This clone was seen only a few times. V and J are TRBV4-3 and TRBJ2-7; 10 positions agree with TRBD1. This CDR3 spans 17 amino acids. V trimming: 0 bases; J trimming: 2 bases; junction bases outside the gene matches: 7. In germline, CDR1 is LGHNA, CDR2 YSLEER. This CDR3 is CASSQDPGGQGAYEQYF. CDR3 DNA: TGCGCCAGCAGCCAAGATCCTGGAGGACAGGGGGCCTACGAGCAGTACTTC.

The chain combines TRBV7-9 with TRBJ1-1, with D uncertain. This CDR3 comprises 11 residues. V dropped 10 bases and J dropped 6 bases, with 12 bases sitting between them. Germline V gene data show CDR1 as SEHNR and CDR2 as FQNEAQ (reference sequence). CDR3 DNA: TGTGCCACCGAGAGGAGCGCTGAAGCTTTCTTT. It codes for CATERSAEAFF.

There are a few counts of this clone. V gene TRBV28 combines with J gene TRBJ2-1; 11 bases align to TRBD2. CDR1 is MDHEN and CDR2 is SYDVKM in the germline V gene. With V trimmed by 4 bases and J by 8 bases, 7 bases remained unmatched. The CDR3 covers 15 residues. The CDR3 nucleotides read TGTGCCAGCAGTTATAGCGGGAGGGCGGTCGATGAGCAGTTCTTC. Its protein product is CASSYSGRAVDEQFF. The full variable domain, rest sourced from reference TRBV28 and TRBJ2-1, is DVKVTQSSRYLVKRTGEKVFLECVQDMDHENMFWYRQDPGLGLRLIYFSYDVKMKEKGDIPEGYSVSREKKERFSLILESASTNQTSMYLCASSYSGRAVDEQFFGPGTRLTVL.